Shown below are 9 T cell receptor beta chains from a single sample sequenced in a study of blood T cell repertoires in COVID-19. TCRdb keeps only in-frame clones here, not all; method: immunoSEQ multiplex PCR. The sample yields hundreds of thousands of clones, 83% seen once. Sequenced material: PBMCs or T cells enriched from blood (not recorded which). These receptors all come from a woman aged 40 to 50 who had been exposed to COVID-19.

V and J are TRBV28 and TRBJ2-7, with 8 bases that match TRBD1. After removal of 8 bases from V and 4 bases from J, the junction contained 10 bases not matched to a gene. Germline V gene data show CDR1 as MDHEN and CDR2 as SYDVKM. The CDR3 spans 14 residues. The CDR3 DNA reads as TGTGCCAGCGAAGGGACAGGCCCTTTTTACGAGCAGTACTTC. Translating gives CASEGTGPFYEQYF.

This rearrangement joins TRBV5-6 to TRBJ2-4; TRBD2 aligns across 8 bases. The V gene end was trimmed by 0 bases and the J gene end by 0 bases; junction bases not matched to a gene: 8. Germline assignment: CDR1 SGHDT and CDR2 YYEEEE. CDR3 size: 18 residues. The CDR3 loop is CASSLAIAGGPAKNIQYF. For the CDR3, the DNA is TGTGCCAGCAGCTTGGCCATTGCGGGGGGCCCAGCCAAAAACATTCAGTACTTC.

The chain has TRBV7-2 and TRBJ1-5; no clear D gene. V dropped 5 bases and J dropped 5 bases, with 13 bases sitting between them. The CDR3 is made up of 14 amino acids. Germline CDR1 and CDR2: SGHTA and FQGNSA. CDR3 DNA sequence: TGTGCCAGCAGCGCACTCGGGTCAGATCAGCCCCAGCATTTT. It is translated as CASSALGSDQPQHF.

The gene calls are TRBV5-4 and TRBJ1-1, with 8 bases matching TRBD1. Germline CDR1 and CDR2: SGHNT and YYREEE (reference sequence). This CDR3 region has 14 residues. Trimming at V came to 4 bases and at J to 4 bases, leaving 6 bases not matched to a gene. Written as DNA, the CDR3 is TGTGCCAGCAGCAGGGGACAGGCCGGCACTGAAGCTTTCTTT. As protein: CASSRGQAGTEAFF.

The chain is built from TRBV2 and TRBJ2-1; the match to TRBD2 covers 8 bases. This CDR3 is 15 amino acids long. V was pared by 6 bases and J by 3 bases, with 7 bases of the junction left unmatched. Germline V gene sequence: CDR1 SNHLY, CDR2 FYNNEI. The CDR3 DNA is TGTGCCAGCAGATCGGGGGGGCCGGGCTACAATGAGCAGTTCTTC. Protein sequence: CASRSGGPGYNEQFF.

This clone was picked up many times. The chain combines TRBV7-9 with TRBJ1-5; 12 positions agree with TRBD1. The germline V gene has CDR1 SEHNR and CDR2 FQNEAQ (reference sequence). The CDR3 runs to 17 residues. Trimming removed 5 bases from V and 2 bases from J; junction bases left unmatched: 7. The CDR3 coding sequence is TGTGCCAGCAGCCAAGGGACAGGGGGCTTTGGCAATCAGCCCCAGCATTTT. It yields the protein CASSQGTGGFGNQPQHF.

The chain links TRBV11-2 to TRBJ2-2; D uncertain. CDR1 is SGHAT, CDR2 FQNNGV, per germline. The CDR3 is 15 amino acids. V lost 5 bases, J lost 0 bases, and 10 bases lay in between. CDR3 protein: CASSPEAPNTGELFF. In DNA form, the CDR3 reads TGTGCCAGCAGCCCTGAGGCTCCGAACACCGGGGAGCTGTTTTTT.

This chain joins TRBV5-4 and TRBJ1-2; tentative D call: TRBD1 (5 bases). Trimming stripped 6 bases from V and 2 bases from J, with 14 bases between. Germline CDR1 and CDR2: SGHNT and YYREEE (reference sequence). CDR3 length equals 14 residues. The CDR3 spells CASKGQGYNYGYTF. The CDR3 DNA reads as TGTGCCAGCAAAGGGCAGGGCTACAACTATGGCTACACCTTC.

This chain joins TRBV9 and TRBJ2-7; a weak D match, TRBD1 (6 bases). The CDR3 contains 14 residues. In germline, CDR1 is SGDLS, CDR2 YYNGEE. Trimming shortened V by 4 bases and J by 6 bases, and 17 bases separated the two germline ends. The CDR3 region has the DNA TGTGCCAGCAGCCCCAGTTGGGGGCGCCGCGAGCAGTACTTC. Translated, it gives CASSPSWGRREQYF.